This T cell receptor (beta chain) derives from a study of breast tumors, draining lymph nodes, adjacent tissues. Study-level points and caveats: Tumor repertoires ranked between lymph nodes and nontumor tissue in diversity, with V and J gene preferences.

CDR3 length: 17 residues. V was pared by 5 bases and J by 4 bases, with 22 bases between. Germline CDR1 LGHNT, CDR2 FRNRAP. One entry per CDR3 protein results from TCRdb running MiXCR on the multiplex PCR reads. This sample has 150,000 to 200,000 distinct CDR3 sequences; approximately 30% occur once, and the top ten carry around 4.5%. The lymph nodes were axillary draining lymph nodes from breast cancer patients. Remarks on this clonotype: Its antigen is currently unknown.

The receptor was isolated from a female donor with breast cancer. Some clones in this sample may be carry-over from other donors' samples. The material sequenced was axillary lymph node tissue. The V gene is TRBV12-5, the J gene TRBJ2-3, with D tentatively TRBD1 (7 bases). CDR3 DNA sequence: TGTGCTAGTGGTCTCCGAGGGGCGACAGGGAGGCCAGATACGCAGTATTTT. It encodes CASGLRGATGRPDTQYF.